These 15 T cell receptor beta chains originate from one sample sequenced in a study of cytomegalovirus exposure and HLA in healthy donors. PCR used 60 Vbeta primers and 13 Jbeta primers. The data were produced by immunoSEQ multiplex PCR, yet TCRdb's version contains in-frame clones alone and is incomplete. The sample has 110,000 or so clones, about 72% seen once. Specimen: PBMCs. The receptors here all came from a man in his fifties in good health and CMV-seropositive.

The chain recombines TRBV28 with TRBJ2-5; a weak D match, TRBD1 (5 bases). Germline V CDR1 and CDR2: MDHEN, SYDVKM. Trimming shortened V by 7 bases and J by 2 bases, and 14 bases separated the two germline ends. This CDR3 region has 14 residues. CDR3 sequence (DNA): TGTGCCAGCACCCCCCAGGGCCTTCAAGAGACCCAGTACTTC. Protein sequence: CASTPQGLQETQYF.

This clone was seen a handful of times. The chain combines TRBV6-5 with TRBJ2-1, with TRBD1 as a possible D gene (6 bases). Germline V gene data show CDR1 as MNHEY and CDR2 as SVGAGI. V was cut by 0 bases and J by 5 bases, with 8 bases left in between. The CDR3 contains 14 residues. DNA of the CDR3: TGTGCCAGCAGTTACTCCTGGACAGACAATGAGCAGTTCTTC. Protein sequence: CASSYSWTDNEQFF.

V gene TRBV7-2 combines with J gene TRBJ2-5; TRBD2 aligns across 7 bases. The tail of the sequence fits TRBJ2-7 better, so the J call may be wrong. The CDR3 contains 11 residues. Looked up from germline, CDR1 is SGHTA and CDR2 is FQGNSA. DNA for the CDR3: TGTGCCAGCGGGAGGGCCTACGAGCAGTACTTC. Protein: CASGRAYEQYF.

The chain is built from TRBV7-6 and TRBJ1-6; unclear D gene. Germline lookup yields CDR1 SGHVS and CDR2 FNYEAQ. Trimming stripped 1 base from V and 7 bases from J, with 5 bases between. This CDR3 spans 13 amino acids. The CDR3 reads CASSLGQNSPLHF. The CDR3 DNA reads TGTGCCAGCAGCTTAGGACAAAATTCACCCCTCCACTTT.

CDR3 in amino acids: CASSLEGTSLYEQYF. The CDR3 coding sequence is TGTGCCAGCAGCTTAGAGGGGACTAGCCTATACGAGCAGTACTTC. The genes are TRBV7-8 and TRBJ2-7; 9 nucleotides agree with TRBD2. Germline-derived CDR1 and CDR2 are SGHVS and FQNEAQ. The CDR3 runs 15 residues. V dropped 1 base and J dropped 4; count of bases not matched to a gene: 5.

The chain employs TRBV11-3 and TRBJ1-3; 10 bases line up with TRBD1. CDR3 length: 15 residues. Germline CDR1 is SGHNT and CDR2 is YENEEA. After removal of 5 bases from V and 0 bases from J, the junction contained 1 base not matched to a gene. The CDR3 DNA is TGTGCCAGCAGCGACAGGGGGCTCTCTGGAAACACCATATATTTT. It encodes CASSDRGLSGNTIYF.

The chain combines TRBV19 with TRBJ2-4; D is perhaps TRBD1 (6 bases). The CDR3 totals 17 residues. V lost 8 bases, J lost 0 bases, and 20 bases lay in between. CDR1 and CDR2 from the germline V gene are LNHDA and SQIVND (reference sequence). CDR3 in amino acids: CASGGGNRALAKNIQYF. As DNA, the CDR3 is TGTGCCAGTGGTGGCGGCAACAGGGCGTTAGCCAAAAACATTCAGTACTTC.

V usage is TRBV9 and J usage is TRBJ2-6; possible D gene TRBD2, 7 bases. This CDR3 has 19 amino acids. The V end lost 0 bases, the J end lost 0 bases, and 16 bases lay between the germline ends. CDR1 and CDR2 (germline): SGDLS, YYNGEE. CDR3 DNA: TGTGCCAGCAGCGTAGCCCAGGGCGGGGGCCTCTCTGGGGCCAACGTCCTGACTTTC. This sequence encodes CASSVAQGGGLSGANVLTF.

The chain recombines TRBV27 with TRBJ2-5; D is unresolved. The germline CDR1 and CDR2 sequences are MNHEY and SMNVEV (reference sequence). The V end lost 0 bases, the J end lost 2 bases, and 7 bases lay between the germline ends. CDR3 length: 14 amino acids. The CDR3 is CASSLSWQQETQYF. The CDR3 DNA reads as TGTGCCAGCAGTTTATCGTGGCAGCAAGAGACCCAGTACTTC.

This chain links TRBV14 with TRBJ2-1; D unclear. CDR1 is SGHDN and CDR2 is FVKESK in the germline V gene. This CDR3 region has 13 residues. V was cut by 0 bases and J by 10 bases, with 10 bases left in between. The CDR3 coding sequence is TGTGCCAGCAGCCAAGACATGTATGGCGAGCAGTTCTTC. Its protein is CASSQDMYGEQFF. The variable domain in full, with the rest retrieved from reference TRBV14 and TRBJ2-1, is EAGVTQFPSHSVIEKGQTVTLRCDPISGHDNLYWYRRVMGKEIKFLLHFVKESKQDESGMPNNRFLAERTGGTYSTLKVQPAELEDSGVYFCASSQDMYGEQFFGPGTRLTVL.

The chain employs TRBV4-3 and TRBJ2-3, with TRBD2 matching 8 bases. Losses at the gene ends were 2 bases for V and 5 bases for J; bases not matched to a gene: 6. CDR3 length: 15 residues. CDR1 is LGHNA and CDR2 is YSLEER in the germline V gene. The chain's CDR3 is CASSQWRGVGDTQYF. The CDR3 nucleotides read TGCGCCAGCAGCCAATGGCGGGGGGTTGGAGATACGCAGTATTTT.

The chain couples TRBV18 to TRBJ2-5; D remains ambiguous. The CDR3 consists of 14 residues. Looked up from germline, CDR1 is KGHSH and CDR2 is LQKENI. The V and J ends lost 1 base and 3 bases respectively, with 9 bases between them. Here the CDR3 reads CASSPRRSEETQYF. Written as DNA, the CDR3 is TGTGCCAGCTCACCACGGCGCAGCGAAGAGACCCAGTACTTC.

The chain recombines TRBV6-5 with TRBJ1-3; D unresolved. This CDR3 region has 15 residues. Looked up from germline, CDR1 is MNHEY and CDR2 is SVGAGI. V was pared by 0 bases and J by 4 bases, with 10 bases between. CDR3 nucleotide sequence: TGTGCCAGCAGTTACTCGAAAATGCAGGGAAACACCATATATTTT. Residues: CASSYSKMQGNTIYF.

On this clone itself: Its ends do not fully match the called genes, so a read error is possible. The chain combines TRBV7-9 with TRBJ2-7; no clear D gene. The germline CDR1 and CDR2 sequences are SEHNR and FQNEAQ (reference sequence). The CDR3 is made up of 16 amino acids. CDR3 DNA: TGTTCCAGCAGCCCCCGTAGAGATCTCATCACCTACGAGCAGTACTTC. It encodes CSSSPRRDLITYEQYF.

The J gene is TRBJ1-4, the V gene TRBV7-2; no reliable D call. CDR1 is SGHTA and CDR2 is FQGNSA in the germline V gene. The CDR3 extends over 15 amino acids. Trimming pared 1 base from V and 0 bases from J, leaving 6 bases between. The CDR3 region is CASSLGRSTNEKLFF. The CDR3 nucleotides read TGTGCCAGCAGCTTAGGTCGGTCAACTAATGAAAAACTGTTTTTT.